The 3 T cell receptor beta chains reported below all come from one sample, sequenced in a study of OX40 agonist ivuxolimab in advanced cancers. The repertoire was sequenced with immunoSEQ multiplex PCR; TCRdb's copy has only in-frame clones and lacks some. The table includes 100,000 to 150,000 clones, around 93% detected once. Sample: CD4+ or CD8+ T cells sorted from blood, taken in a trial of the OX40 agonist ivuxolimab. All receptors derive from an adult with an advanced solid tumor such as melanoma, head and neck, liver or kidney cancer.

This clone was recorded once. The chain couples TRBV7-3 to TRBJ2-2; no firm D call. Trimming removed 5 bases at V and 2 bases at J, with 9 bases between. The CDR3 covers 14 residues. The germline V gene has CDR1 SGHTA and CDR2 FQGTGA. The CDR3 DNA reads TGTGCCAGCAGCCAAACTACAAACACCGGGGAGCTGTTTTTT. It translates to CASSQTTNTGELFF.

V is TRBV5-4 and J is TRBJ1-6; 7 bases fit TRBD1. Per the germline V gene, CDR1 is SGHNT and CDR2 is YYREEE (reference sequence). J lost 3 bases, V lost 2 bases, and 5 bases had no gene match. This CDR3 contains 16 residues. CDR3 sequence reads: CASSLPQGNYNSPLHF. CDR3 DNA: TGTGCCAGCAGCTTACCACAGGGGAACTATAATTCACCCCTCCACTTT.

The gene calls are TRBV7-6 and TRBJ2-2; TRBD1 agrees at 7 bases. The CDR3 totals 15 residues. Germline V gives CDR1 SGHVS, CDR2 FNYEAQ. With 5 bases clipped from V and 7 bases from J, the junction kept 10 bases outside the gene matches. The CDR3, as DNA: TGTGCCAGCAGCCCAGGGGGTGGCTTCCTCGGGGAGCTGTTTTTT. It translates to CASSPGGGFLGELFF.